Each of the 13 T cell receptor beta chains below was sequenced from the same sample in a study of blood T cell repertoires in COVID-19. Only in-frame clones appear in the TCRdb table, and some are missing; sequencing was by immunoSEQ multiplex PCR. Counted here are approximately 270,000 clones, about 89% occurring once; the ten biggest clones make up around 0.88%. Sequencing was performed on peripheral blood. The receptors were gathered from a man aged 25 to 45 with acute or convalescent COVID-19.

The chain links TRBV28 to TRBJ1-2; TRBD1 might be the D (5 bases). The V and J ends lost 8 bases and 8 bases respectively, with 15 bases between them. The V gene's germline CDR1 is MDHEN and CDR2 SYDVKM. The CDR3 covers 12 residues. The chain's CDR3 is CASGRSGYGYTF. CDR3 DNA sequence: TGTGCCAGCGGGAGGTCAGGGTACGGCTACACCTTC.

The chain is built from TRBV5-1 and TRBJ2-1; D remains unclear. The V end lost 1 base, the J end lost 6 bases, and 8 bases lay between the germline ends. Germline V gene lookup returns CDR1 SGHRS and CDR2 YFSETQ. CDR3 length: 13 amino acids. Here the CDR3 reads CASSLRGFNEQFF. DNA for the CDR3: TGCGCCAGCAGCTTGAGAGGATTCAATGAGCAGTTCTTC.

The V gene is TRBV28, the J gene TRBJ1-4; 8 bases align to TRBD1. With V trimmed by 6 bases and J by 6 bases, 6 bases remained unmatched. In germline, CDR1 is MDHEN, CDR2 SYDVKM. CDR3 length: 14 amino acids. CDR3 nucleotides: TGTGCCAGCAGGAGTTCAGGGGGCGATGAAAAACTGTTTTTT. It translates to CASRSSGGDEKLFF.

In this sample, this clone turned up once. The DNA of the CDR3 is TGTGCCAGCAGCTTAGGGGACAGCGAAGCTTTCTTT. Translated, it gives CASSLGDSEAFF. J is TRBJ1-1 and V is TRBV11-3; TRBD1 matches 7 bases. The CDR3 extends over 12 amino acids. The germline CDR1 and CDR2 sequences are SGHNT and YENEEA. V lost 1 base and J lost 8; bases outside the gene matches: 1.

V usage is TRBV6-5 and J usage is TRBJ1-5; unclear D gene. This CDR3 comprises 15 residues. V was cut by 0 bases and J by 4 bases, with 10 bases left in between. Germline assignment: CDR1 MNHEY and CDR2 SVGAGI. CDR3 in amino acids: CASSYSRVGNQPQHF. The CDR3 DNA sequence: TGTGCCAGCAGTTACTCGCGGGTTGGGAATCAGCCCCAGCATTTT.

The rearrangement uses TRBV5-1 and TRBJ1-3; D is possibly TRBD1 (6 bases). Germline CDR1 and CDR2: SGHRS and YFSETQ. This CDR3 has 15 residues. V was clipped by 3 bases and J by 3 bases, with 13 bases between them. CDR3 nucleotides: TGCGCCAGCAGCTCACAGGGTTCTAGTGGAAACACCATATATTTT. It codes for CASSSQGSSGNTIYF. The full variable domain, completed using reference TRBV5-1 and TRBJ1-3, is KAGVTQTPRYLIKTRGQQVTLSCSPISGHRSVSWYQQTPGQGLQFLFEYFSETQRNKGNFPGRFSGRQFSNSRSEMNVSTLELGDSALYLCASSSQGSSGNTIYFGEGSWLTVV.

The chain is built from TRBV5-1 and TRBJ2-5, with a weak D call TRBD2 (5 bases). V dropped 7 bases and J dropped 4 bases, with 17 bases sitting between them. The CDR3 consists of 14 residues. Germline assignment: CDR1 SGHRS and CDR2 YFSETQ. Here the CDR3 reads CASSERLASETQYF. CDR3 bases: TGCGCCAGCTCGGAACGGCTAGCATCAGAGACCCAGTACTTC. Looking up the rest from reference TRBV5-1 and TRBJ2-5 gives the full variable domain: KAGVTQTPRYLIKTRGQQVTLSCSPISGHRSVSWYQQTPGQGLQFLFEYFSETQRNKGNFPGRFSGRQFSNSRSEMNVSTLELGDSALYLCASSERLASETQYFGPGTRLLVL.

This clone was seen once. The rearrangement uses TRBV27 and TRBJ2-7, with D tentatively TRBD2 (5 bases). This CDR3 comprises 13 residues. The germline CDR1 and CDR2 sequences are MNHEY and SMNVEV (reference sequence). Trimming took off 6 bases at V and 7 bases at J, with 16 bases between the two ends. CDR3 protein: CASSPERLGEQYF. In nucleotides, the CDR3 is TGTGCCAGCAGCCCTGAGCGGCTAGGGGAGCAGTACTTC.

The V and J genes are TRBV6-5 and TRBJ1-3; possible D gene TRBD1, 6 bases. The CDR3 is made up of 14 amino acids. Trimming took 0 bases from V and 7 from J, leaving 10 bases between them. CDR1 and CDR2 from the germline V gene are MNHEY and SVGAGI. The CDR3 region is CASSYSTGANTIYF. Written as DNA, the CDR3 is TGTGCCAGCAGTTACTCGACAGGCGCGAACACCATATATTTT.

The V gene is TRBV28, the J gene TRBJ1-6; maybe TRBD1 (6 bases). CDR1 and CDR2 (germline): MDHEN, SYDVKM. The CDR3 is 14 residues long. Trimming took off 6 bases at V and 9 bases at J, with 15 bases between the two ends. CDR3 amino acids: CASRLTGSGSPLHF. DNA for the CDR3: TGTGCCAGCAGGCTCACAGGGTCGGGTTCACCCCTCCACTTT.

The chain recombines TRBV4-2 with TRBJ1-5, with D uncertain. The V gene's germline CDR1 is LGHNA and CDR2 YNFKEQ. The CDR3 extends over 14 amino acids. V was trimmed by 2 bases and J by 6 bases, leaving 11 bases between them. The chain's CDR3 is CASSQFEGSQPQHF. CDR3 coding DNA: TGTGCCAGCAGCCAATTTGAGGGAAGTCAGCCCCAGCATTTT.

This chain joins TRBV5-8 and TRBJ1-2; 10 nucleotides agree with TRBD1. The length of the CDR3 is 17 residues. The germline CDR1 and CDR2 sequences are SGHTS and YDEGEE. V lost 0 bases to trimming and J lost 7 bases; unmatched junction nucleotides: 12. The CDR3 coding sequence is TGTGCCAGCAGCTTGGCCGGGACAGGGGTTCGGATGGGTGGCTACACCTTC. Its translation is CASSLAGTGVRMGGYTF.

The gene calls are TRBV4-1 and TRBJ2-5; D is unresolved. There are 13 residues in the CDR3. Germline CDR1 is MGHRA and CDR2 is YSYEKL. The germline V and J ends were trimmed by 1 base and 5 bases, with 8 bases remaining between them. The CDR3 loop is CASSQVLGETQYF. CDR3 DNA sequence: TGCGCCAGCAGCCAAGTCCTCGGGGAGACCCAGTACTTC.